The T cell receptor beta chain under discussion was sequenced for a study of T cell responses to AZD1222 COVID-19 vaccine. The overall study: Second-dose timings of about 4 or about 12 weeks were pooled. Study-wide results and caveats: Close to half of all spike-specific TCRs reportedly target regions of the variants that are unmutated.

Points on this clone: No antigen is known for it.

TCRdb's copy holds only in-frame clones and misses some; the assay was immunoSEQ multiplex PCR. The table includes about 130,000 clones, about 91% detected once. Sequences were derived from peripheral blood, sampled on day 0 of AZD1222 vaccination. The source of this sequence is an adult in good health.

The CDR3, as DNA: TGTGCCAGCAGCGCCACAGGTTCGGCTAATGAAAAACTGTTTTTT. Protein: CASSATGSANEKLFF. The rearrangement uses TRBV7-3 and TRBJ1-4; D possibly corresponds to TRBD1 (5 bases). The CDR3 is 15 amino acids. V was clipped by 5 bases and J by 3 bases, with 13 bases between them. CDR1 SGHTA and CDR2 FQGTGA come from the germline V gene.